This TCR beta chain originates from a study of T cell responses to AZD1222 COVID-19 vaccine. General study results and limits: Mapped onto spike, vaccine-associated CD4 TCRs spanned it and were dominant at 160-218 and 743-854. Targets within unmutated variant regions were reportedly found for nearly half of spike-specific TCRs. Possibly, clonal diversity was underestimated; donors were largely white British and included more females. Spike-specific TCR breadth rose after two AZD1222 doses, and depth rose as well.

Sequencing used immunoSEQ multiplex PCR; TCRdb keeps in-frame clones, though not all of them. The table records almost 80,000 clones, approximately 90% of them present only once. Trimming left V 6 bases short and J 2 bases short, with 17 bases between. Germline CDR1 reads SGDLS; CDR2 reads YYNGEE. The CDR3 is made up of 15 amino acids. About this clone: No antigen is known for it.

The genes are TRBV9 and TRBJ1-2; D gene uncertain. The material sequenced was peripheral blood, taken on day 0 of AZD1222 vaccination. The source is an adult in good health. The CDR3 DNA reads TGTGCCAGCACCGTGGGAAGCGGTAGGAACTATGGCTACACCTTC. Amino acids: CASTVGSGRNYGYTF.